The clone carrying this TCR beta chain has a count of ten or more. The data are from a study of T cells in Graves' hyperthyroidism and ophthalmopathy. The CDR3 length is 14 residues. CDR1 and CDR2 from the germline V gene are SGHTA and FQGNSA. V was pared by 5 bases and J by 4 bases, with 3 bases of the junction left unmatched. Exclusion criteria comprised uncontrolled infection, other autoimmune disease, pregnancy or lactation. Amplified TCR beta CDR3 regions derived from RNA transcripts. The HTBI primer set drove a first-round RT-PCR of the TCR CDR3. TCRdb redid the calling of the multiplex PCR reads with MiXCR, one entry per CDR3 protein. Of 250,000 or so distinct CDR3 sequences listed, around 15% are singletons.

The sample was blood. This sequence was found in a woman in her 50s with Graves' hyperthyroidism that later progressed to Graves' ophthalmopathy. The V call is TRBV7-2, the J call TRBJ2-1; 9 bases fit TRBD2. The CDR3 DNA reads as TGTGCCAGCAGCCTACTAGCGGGTTACAATGAGCAGTTCTTC. Protein: CASSLLAGYNEQFF.